Here is one T cell receptor (beta chain) with its context. Sequencing was performed with immunoSEQ multiplex PCR; in TCRdb, only in-frame clones are kept and a portion is missing. The sample shows about 85,000 clones, about 86% of them seen only once. The source of the sample is a study of radiotherapy plus CTLA-4 blockade in lung cancer. This CDR3 has 11 residues. The germline V and J ends were trimmed by 1 base and 9 bases, with 4 bases remaining between them. CDR1 and CDR2 (germline): LNHDA, SQIVND (reference sequence). This chain links TRBV19 with TRBJ2-4; D remains ambiguous. The TCR sequence derives from a human donor with non-small cell lung cancer who had a partial response to radiotherapy plus ipilimumab. This material consisted of peripheral blood, taken from a patient treated with radiotherapy plus ipilimumab. The CDR3 reads CASSIGSIQYF. The DNA of the CDR3 is TGTGCCAGTAGTATAGGTAGCATTCAGTACTTC. Combining the CDR3 with reference TRBV19 and TRBJ2-4 gives the whole variable domain DGGITQSPKYLFRKEGQNVTLSCEQNLNHDAMYWYRQDPGQGLRLIYYSQIVNDFQKGDIAEGYSVSREKKESFPLTVTSAQKNPTAFYLCASSIGSIQYFGAGTRLSVL.